A single sample is the source of the 18 T cell receptor beta chains below, sequenced in a study of CD8+ T cells in alopecia areata. The treatment was: oral pan-JAK inhibitor, 5-10 mg twice daily. RNA extraction and reverse transcription yielded cDNA as sequencing template. Sequencing was performed with immunoSEQ multiplex PCR; in TCRdb, only in-frame clones are kept and a portion is missing. Of some 220,000 clones detected, around 57% appear once; the ten largest clones hold around 1.4%. The sample here was CD4+ T cells sorted from blood, taken at week 4, from a patient treated with tofacitinib. Receptors originate from a human donor with alopecia areata.

The chain links TRBV20-1 to TRBJ1-2; no clear D gene. Trimming removed 2 bases at V and 3 bases at J, with 4 bases between. The germline CDR1 and CDR2 sequences are DFQATT and SNEGSKA (reference sequence). The CDR3 length is 11 residues. This chain's CDR3 is CSARWDYGYTF. DNA of the CDR3: TGCAGTGCTAGATGGGACTATGGCTACACCTTC.

The V and J genes are TRBV13 and TRBJ2-5; tentatively, D is TRBD2 (6 bases). V was pared by 6 bases and J by 7 bases, with 15 bases between. The CDR3 runs 13 residues. Germline V gene lookup returns CDR1 PRHDT and CDR2 FYEKMQ (reference sequence). The CDR3 here is CASSLGGIRTQYF. CDR3 nucleotide sequence: TGTGCCAGCAGTCTTGGGGGGATACGGACCCAGTACTTC.

The chain carries TRBV9 and TRBJ2-7; D might be TRBD2 (5 bases). The germline gives CDR1 SGDLS, CDR2 YYNGEE. V dropped 0 bases and J dropped 6 bases, with 7 bases sitting between them. CDR3 length: 12 amino acids. The CDR3 spells CASSVGEGEQYF. The CDR3 nucleotides read TGTGCCAGCAGCGTAGGAGAGGGCGAGCAGTACTTC.

V is TRBV7-9 and J is TRBJ1-1; D is unresolved. From germline, CDR1 is SEHNR and CDR2 FQNEAQ (reference sequence). This CDR3 comprises 13 residues. The V and J ends lost 4 bases and 2 bases respectively, with 8 bases between them. CDR3: CASSSSLNTEAFF. Written as DNA, the CDR3 is TGTGCCAGCAGCTCCAGCCTCAACACTGAAGCTTTCTTT.

The chain links TRBV29-1 to TRBJ2-1, with TRBD1 matching over 7 bases. Germline V gene data show CDR1 as SQVTM and CDR2 as ANQGSEA. The length of the CDR3 is 15 residues. The V gene end was trimmed by 3 bases and the J gene end by 0 bases; junction bases not matched to a gene: 5. The CDR3 DNA sequence: TGCAGCGTTGAGATGACAGGGATCTCCTACAATGAGCAGTTCTTC. Its translation: CSVEMTGISYNEQFF.

V and J are TRBV15 and TRBJ2-3, with D unresolved. There are 16 residues in the CDR3. Between the trimmed V and J ends, which lost 0 bases and 5 bases, there was a span of 15 bases. Germline CDR1 reads LNHNV; CDR2 reads YYDKDF (reference sequence). The CDR3 sequence: CATSRDGSRRQDTQYF. The CDR3 region has the DNA TGTGCCACCAGCAGAGATGGCTCCAGGCGGCAAGATACGCAGTATTTT.

The rearrangement links TRBV5-6 to TRBJ1-6; unclear D gene. Per the germline V gene, CDR1 is SGHDT and CDR2 is YYEEEE. The CDR3 runs to 15 residues. The V and J ends lost 3 bases and 6 bases respectively, with 13 bases between them. CDR3 protein: CASSWARSRNSPLHF. The CDR3 DNA reads as TGTGCCAGCAGCTGGGCCAGGAGCCGTAATTCACCCCTCCACTTT.

This sequence joins TRBV20-1 and TRBJ1-1, with D maybe TRBD1 (5 bases). This CDR3 region has 11 residues. Between the trimmed V and J ends, which lost 6 bases and 9 bases, there was a span of 14 bases. In germline, CDR1 is DFQATT, CDR2 SNEGSKA (reference sequence). CDR3 protein: CSATRVGKAFF. The CDR3 DNA follows: TGCAGTGCCACCAGGGTCGGTAAAGCTTTCTTT.

This chain links TRBV14 with TRBJ2-3; unclear D gene. Germline values: CDR1 SGHDN, CDR2 FVKESK. The CDR3 has 14 residues. V gave up 1 base and J gave up 5 bases, with 10 bases separating them. DNA of the CDR3: TGTGCCAGCAGCCAAGGGTTAGCTAGAGATACGCAGTATTTT. As protein: CASSQGLARDTQYF.

V is TRBV29-1 and J is TRBJ1-1; a possible D gene is TRBD1 (5 bases). V lost 2 bases and J lost 0, with 13 bases in between. CDR3 length: 15 residues. CDR1 is SQVTM, CDR2 ANQGSEA, per germline. The CDR3 DNA reads TGCAGCGTTGAACTCGGGGCCGGGATGAACACTGAAGCTTTCTTT. Translated, it gives CSVELGAGMNTEAFF.

V gene TRBV5-1 combines with J gene TRBJ2-6; D is ambiguous. Per the germline V gene, CDR1 is SGHRS and CDR2 is YFSETQ. V was pared by 4 bases and J by 2 bases, with 7 bases between. The CDR3 covers 14 residues. In DNA, the CDR3 is TGCGCCAGCAGCGAAGATACTGGGGCCAACGTCCTGACTTTC. It is translated as CASSEDTGANVLTF.

This clone was seen only a few times. CDR3 protein: CASSLEVTQYF. In DNA, the CDR3 is TGTGCCAGCAGCTTAGAGGTTACGCAGTATTTT. The chain carries TRBV11-2 and TRBJ2-3; no clear D gene. Germline V gives CDR1 SGHAT, CDR2 FQNNGV. There are 11 residues in the CDR3. V lost 0 bases to trimming and J lost 8 bases, with 3 bases between them.

This clone has just a few counts. Distinct nucleotide sequences in the sample also encode this CDR3. DNA of the CDR3: TGCGCCAGCAGCTTGGCGGCCTCTGGGGCCAACGTCCTGACTTTC. This gives the protein CASSLAASGANVLTF. The rearrangement links TRBV5-1 to TRBJ2-6; D gene uncertain. The V end was cut by 0 bases, the J end by 0 bases, with 4 bases between. CDR1 is SGHRS and CDR2 is YFSETQ in the germline V gene. The CDR3 length is 15 residues.

This clone was found once. Other DNA sequences in the sample encode the same CDR3. The chain combines TRBV30 with TRBJ2-6; D is ambiguous. V was cut by 0 bases and J by 1 base, with 10 bases left in between. The CDR3 has 16 amino acids. The germline V gene encodes CDR1 GTSNPN and CDR2 SVGIG (reference sequence). The CDR3 spells CAWSVPRGSGANVLTF. In nucleotides, the CDR3 is TGTGCCTGGAGTGTACCCCGTGGGTCTGGGGCCAACGTCCTGACTTTC. The full variable domain, with the rest looked up from reference TRBV30 and TRBJ2-6, is SQTIHQWPATLVQPVGSPLSLECTVEGTSNPNLYWYRQAAGRGLQLLFYSVGIGQISSEVPQNLSASRPQDRQFILSSKKLLLSDSGFYLCAWSVPRGSGANVLTFGAGSRLTVL.

In regard to this clone: Other DNA sequences in the same sample also yield this CDR3. V usage is TRBV30 and J usage is TRBJ2-1, with D unresolved. V was clipped by 0 bases and J by 8 bases, with 5 bases between them. The germline CDR1 and CDR2 sequences are GTSNPN and SVGIG (reference sequence). The CDR3 spans 11 residues. CDR3 DNA: TGTGCCTGGAGTGTACTGGATGAGCAGTTCTTC. It specifies CAWSVLDEQFF.

The chain recombines TRBV29-1 with TRBJ1-4; D is undetermined. CDR3 length: 12 residues. Germline CDR1 SQVTM, CDR2 ANQGSEA. The V end was cut by 4 bases, the J end by 8 bases, with 11 bases between. CDR3 region: CSVGLLGEKLFF. CDR3 nucleotide sequence: TGCAGCGTTGGCTTACTTGGGGAAAAACTGTTTTTT.

The J gene is TRBJ1-1, the V gene TRBV11-3; a possible D gene is TRBD1 (6 bases). The CDR3 has 13 residues. V was trimmed by 2 bases and J by 3 bases, leaving 7 bases between them. The germline CDR1 and CDR2 sequences are SGHNT and YENEEA. The CDR3 is CASSLTGYTEAFF. The CDR3 nucleotides are TGTGCCAGCAGCTTAACAGGGTACACTGAAGCTTTCTTT.

The V gene is TRBV30, the J gene TRBJ2-3; the match to TRBD2 covers 8 bases. Germline V CDR1 and CDR2: GTSNPN, SVGIG (reference sequence). This CDR3 spans 14 amino acids. DNA for the CDR3: TGTGTCACTAGCGGTGGGTTTGGGACAGATACGCAGTATTTT. Translated: CVTSGGFGTDTQYF.